The 21 T cell receptor beta chains listed next were all sequenced from one sample in a study of shared clonotypes between healthy human individuals. Method: immunoSEQ multiplex PCR; TCRdb's copy keeps in-frame clones and lacks some. The data hold 600,000 to 700,000 clones, with around four fifths observed a single time. Material for sequencing was memory CD4+ T cells sorted from blood. Sample subset: CD45RA-negative fraction. Every receptor here comes from a woman aged 25 to 39 in good health.

The V call is TRBV7-9, the J call TRBJ1-1; D remains unclear. The CDR3 is made up of 14 amino acids. The germline CDR1 and CDR2 sequences are SEHNR and FQNEAQ (reference sequence). Trimming removed 3 bases from V and 4 bases from J, with 12 bases in between. The CDR3 is CASSFLQEVTEAFF. CDR3 sequence (DNA): TGTGCCAGCAGCTTTCTCCAGGAGGTCACTGAAGCTTTCTTT.

This clone was counted between two and nine times. V and J are TRBV28 and TRBJ1-4, with 9 bases that match TRBD1. Per the germline V gene, CDR1 is MDHEN and CDR2 is SYDVKM. The CDR3 covers 14 residues. The V segment lost 6 bases and the J segment 7 bases; nucleotides outside the gene matches: 6. As DNA, the CDR3 is TGTGCCAGCAGGAGGGGGACAGGGCTTGAAAAACTGTTTTTT. As protein: CASRRGTGLEKLFF.

V usage is TRBV10-1 and J usage is TRBJ1-5; D gene uncertain. With 4 bases removed from V and 6 bases from J, the gap between germline ends came to 10 bases. The germline CDR1 and CDR2 sequences are WNHNN and SYGVQD (reference sequence). The length of the CDR3 is 13 residues. Here the CDR3 reads CASSVGYGQPQHF. The CDR3 nucleotides are TGCGCCAGCAGTGTAGGGTATGGTCAGCCCCAGCATTTT.

This clone was seen a single time. V is TRBV19 and J is TRBJ2-2; D gene unclear. Trimming removed 9 bases at V and 2 bases at J, with 25 bases between. CDR3 length equals 18 residues. The germline CDR1 and CDR2 sequences are LNHDA and SQIVND (reference sequence). Written as DNA, the CDR3 is TGTGCCAGCCATAACTCCCTATCTCAGGCCCTCAACACCGGGGAGCTGTTTTTT. Its protein product is CASHNSLSQALNTGELFF.

The chain has TRBV19 and TRBJ2-3; D gene uncertain. The germline V gene has CDR1 LNHDA and CDR2 SQIVND (reference sequence). This CDR3 region has 15 residues. Trimming cost V 5 bases and J 3 bases, with 15 bases left between them. The CDR3 loop reads CASSAKMSRTDTQYF. For the CDR3, the DNA is TGTGCCAGTAGTGCTAAGATGAGTCGGACAGATACGCAGTATTTT.

This chain connects TRBV19 to TRBJ2-7, with 9 nucleotides matching TRBD1. CDR1 LNHDA and CDR2 SQIVND come from the germline V gene (reference sequence). Trimming at V came to 6 bases and at J to 1 base, leaving 4 bases not matched to a gene. The CDR3 has 14 amino acids. CDR3 in amino acids: CASSDRGGSYEQYF. The CDR3 DNA reads as TGTGCCAGTAGCGACAGGGGGGGATCCTACGAGCAGTACTTC.

This chain joins TRBV5-6 and TRBJ1-4; no firm D call. Per germline, CDR1 SGHDT and CDR2 YYEEEE. The CDR3 consists of 14 residues. The V gene lost 0 bases and the J gene lost 10 bases, with 13 bases spanning the gap. CDR3 loop: CASSLGSGIGKLFF. The CDR3 coding sequence is TGTGCCAGCAGCTTGGGATCTGGGATTGGAAAACTGTTTTTT.

The gene calls are TRBV28 and TRBJ2-2; no reliable D call. The CDR3 totals 13 residues. V lost 5 bases, J lost 4 bases, and 8 bases lay in between. From germline, CDR1 is MDHEN and CDR2 SYDVKM. This CDR3 reads CASSIEFTGELFF. The CDR3 DNA follows: TGTGCCAGCAGTATAGAGTTCACCGGGGAGCTGTTTTTT.

This chain joins TRBV4-2 and TRBJ2-5, with TRBD2 matching over 13 bases. The germline gives CDR1 LGHNA, CDR2 YNFKEQ. V shed 5 bases and J 2 bases; nucleotides not matched to a gene: 5. This CDR3 has 16 residues. CDR3 nucleotides: TGTGCCAGCAGCTTGGGGACTAGCGGGAAGCAAGAGACCCAGTACTTC. The encoded protein is CASSLGTSGKQETQYF.

This clone was picked up one time. This chain connects TRBV25-1 to TRBJ2-7; 7 bases fit TRBD1. Germline CDR1 and CDR2: MGHDK and SYGVNS. The CDR3 has 15 amino acids. V dropped 5 bases and J dropped 6; count of bases not matched to a gene: 13. CDR3 nucleotide sequence: TGTGCCAGCAGTAGGTTAGACAGGGATGTAGGCGAGCAGTACTTC. Amino acids: CASSRLDRDVGEQYF.

The V and J genes are TRBV19 and TRBJ2-3, with D tentatively TRBD1 (5 bases). V was trimmed by 8 bases and J by 1 base, leaving 10 bases between them. In germline, CDR1 is LNHDA, CDR2 SQIVND (reference sequence). This CDR3 has 13 amino acids. DNA of the CDR3: TGTGCCAGTGTCTCACAGGGCACAGATACGCAGTATTTT. Translation gives CASVSQGTDTQYF.

This clone was counted a few times. This chain joins TRBV6-5 and TRBJ2-3; D gene uncertain. The CDR3 has 13 residues. Per the germline V gene, CDR1 is MNHEY and CDR2 is SVGAGI. V gave up 10 bases and J gave up 1 base, with 12 bases separating them. CDR3 in amino acids: CATLSPGTDTQYF. The CDR3 region has the DNA TGTGCCACCCTCTCCCCGGGCACAGATACGCAGTATTTT.

The CDR3 DNA is TGTGCCAGCAGTGAGGTTGGGGAGGCGAGTGGAAACACCATATATTTT. It codes for CASSEVGEASGNTIYF. The V and J genes are TRBV2 and TRBJ1-3; D is unclear. Deletions cut 3 bases from V and 3 bases from J, with 15 bases between. Germline assignment: CDR1 SNHLY and CDR2 FYNNEI. This CDR3 contains 16 residues. The full variable domain, with the rest looked up from reference TRBV2 and TRBJ1-3, is EPEVTQTPSHQVTQMGQEVILRCVPISNHLYFYWYRQILGQKVEFLVSFYNNEISEKSEIFDDQFSVERPDGSNFTLKIRSTKLEDSAMYFCASSEVGEASGNTIYFGEGSWLTVV.

This clone was seen a few times. The genes are TRBV5-8 and TRBJ2-2; no firm D call. Germline V gives CDR1 SGHTS, CDR2 YDEGEE. Between the trimmed V and J ends, which lost 0 bases and 3 bases, there was a span of 9 bases. CDR3 size: 15 residues. This chain's CDR3 is CASSLGGIDTGELFF. The CDR3 DNA is TGTGCCAGCAGCTTGGGGGGTATTGACACCGGGGAGCTGTTTTTT. The full variable domain, rest sourced from reference TRBV5-8 and TRBJ2-2, is EAGVTQSPTHLIKTRGQQATLRCSPISGHTSVYWYQQALGLGLQFLLWYDEGEERNRGNFPPRFSGRQFPNYSSELNVNALELEDSALYLCASSLGGIDTGELFFGEGSRLTVL.

The table lists this clone with a count of one. This chain links TRBV10-1 with TRBJ1-1, with 7 positions matching TRBD1. The CDR3 loop spans 14 amino acids. CDR1 and CDR2 from the germline V gene are WNHNN and SYGVQD (reference sequence). J lost 3 bases, V lost 5 bases, and 6 bases had no gene match. CDR3 bases: TGCGCCAGCAGTCCGACAGGGTGGGACACTGAAGCTTTCTTT. The encoded protein is CASSPTGWDTEAFF.

As concerns this clone: This sequence may be a read error, since a much larger clone differs from it by one base. In the same sample, other DNA sequences code for this CDR3. The chain has TRBV5-1 and TRBJ1-5; 7 nucleotides align to TRBD1. Germline loops: CDR1 SGHRS, CDR2 YFSETQ. After removal of 0 bases from V and 3 bases from J, the junction contained 3 bases not matched to a gene. This CDR3 has 15 amino acids. Written as DNA, the CDR3 is TGCGCCAGCAGCTTGGGAGACAGGGACAATCAGCCCCAGCATTTT. It translates to CASSLGDRDNQPQHF.

The chain uses TRBV28 and TRBJ1-1; 8 bases line up with TRBD1. This CDR3 comprises 11 residues. V shed 9 bases and J 7 bases; nucleotides not matched to a gene: 4. Germline V gene data show CDR1 as MDHEN and CDR2 as SYDVKM. This CDR3 reads CASLDRGEAFF. CDR3 coding DNA: TGTGCCAGTCTAGACAGGGGTGAAGCTTTCTTT.

This clone was recorded once. The V gene is TRBV2, the J gene TRBJ2-2; 8 positions match TRBD2. This CDR3 is built from 16 residues. J gave up 2 bases and V 5 bases, and 7 bases lay outside the gene matches. CDR1 and CDR2 from the germline V gene are SNHLY and FYNNEI. The CDR3, as DNA: TGTGCCAGCAGTTCTACTAGCGGCCACAACACCGGGGAGCTGTTTTTT. Protein sequence: CASSSTSGHNTGELFF. The variable domain in full, completed from reference TRBV2 and TRBJ2-2, reads EPEVTQTPSHQVTQMGQEVILRCVPISNHLYFYWYRQILGQKVEFLVSFYNNEISEKSEIFDDQFSVERPDGSNFTLKIRSTKLEDSAMYFCASSSTSGHNTGELFFGEGSRLTVL.

This clone is a singleton in its sample. V usage is TRBV7-9 and J usage is TRBJ1-4, with 7 bases lining up with TRBD1. V dropped 4 bases and J dropped 5; count of bases not matched to a gene: 7. The germline gives CDR1 SEHNR, CDR2 FQNEAQ (reference sequence). The CDR3 loop spans 15 amino acids. The CDR3 loop reads CASSSWTGTNEKLFF. The CDR3 DNA reads TGTGCCAGCAGCTCCTGGACAGGAACGAATGAAAAACTGTTTTTT.

The rearrangement uses TRBV7-2 and TRBJ2-3; 7 bases map to TRBD2. Germline trimming cut 1 base from V and 11 bases from J; bases unmatched to any gene: 6. Germline-derived CDR1 and CDR2 are SGHTA and FQGNSA. CDR3 length: 13 residues. This CDR3 reads CASSLGRLARQYF. The DNA for the CDR3 is TGTGCCAGCAGCTTAGGGCGACTAGCTAGGCAGTATTTT.

This chain joins TRBV5-1 and TRBJ1-4, with D possibly TRBD1 on 5 matching bases. There are 15 residues in the CDR3. Germline-derived CDR1 and CDR2 are SGHRS and YFSETQ. V lost 0 bases to trimming and J lost 4 bases, with 10 bases between them. The CDR3 region is CASSLGGADNEKLFF. The CDR3 DNA reads TGCGCCAGCAGCTTGGGTGGGGCGGATAATGAAAAACTGTTTTTT.